A selection of T cell receptor beta chains follows, all from one sample in a study of Ad26.COV2.S vaccination and SARS-CoV-2 variants. The table came from immunoSEQ multiplex PCR; TCRdb's copy has only in-frame clones and leaves some out. The table lists a few hundred thousand clones, around 90% of them singletons. The sample here was peripheral blood, taken in a trial of Ad26.COV2.S vaccine versus placebo. The receptor source for this set is a person aged 18-65 years who received the Ad26.COV2.S COVID-19 vaccine or a placebo. Each CDR3 is given with its conserved first and last residue. The D gene is left open where the match is weak. Size tells how often a clone was seen (once, few, many) or the class of an expanded clone, and some rows leave it out.

CDR3 DNA | CDR3 protein | D gene | V gene | clone size | J gene
TGTGCCAGTAGTAAACTCACCCCCGGGACAGGGGGCGCAGATACGCAGTATTTT | CASSKLTPGTGGADTQYF | TRBD1 | TRBV19 | . | TRBJ2-3
TGTGCCAGCAGCACGACTAGCGGAGAAGGCAAAAACATTCAGTACTTC | CASSTTSGEGKNIQYF | TRBD2 | TRBV2 | . | TRBJ2-4
TGTGCCACCATGTCCGGGAGCAATCAGCCCCAGCATTTT | CATMSGSNQPQHF | . | TRBV24-1 | . | TRBJ1-5
TGTGCCAGCAGTGAGGGGGACACAATCGATGAGCAGTTCTTC | CASSEGDTIDEQFF | . | TRBV6-1 | . | TRBJ2-1
TGTGCCAGCAGCCGAGAGCGAATCGGCACAGATACGCAGTATTTT | CASSRERIGTDTQYF | . | TRBV14 | once | TRBJ2-3
TGTGCCAGCAGCTTGGCCAATTCTTTGGGGAAAGAGACCCAGTACTTC | CASSLANSLGKETQYF | . | TRBV5-6 | . | TRBJ2-5
TGCGCCAGCAGCTTGGCCACAGGGTTCGGCGAGCAGTACTTC | CASSLATGFGEQYF | . | TRBV5-1 | . | TRBJ2-7
TGTGCCAGCTCACCAGGGGCGGGAGAGAACACAGATACGCAGTATTTT | CASSPGAGENTDTQYF | TRBD2 | TRBV18 | . | TRBJ2-3
TGTGCCATCAGACCGGGACAAACGAACACCGGGGAGCTGTTTTTT | CAIRPGQTNTGELFF | . | TRBV10-3 | few | TRBJ2-2
TGTGCCAGCAGTGGGGCGGGAAGCCCAGATACGCAGTATTTT | CASSGAGSPDTQYF | . | TRBV6-4 | . | TRBJ2-3
TGTGCCAGCAGCCTAACGGGGGGAGCTGGTGGCTACACCTTC | CASSLTGGAGGYTF | . | TRBV5-6 | . | TRBJ1-2
TGTGCCCCCCAGACGGACGCCGAGGCTAATGAAAAACTGTTTTTT | CAPQTDAEANEKLFF | . | TRBV28 | . | TRBJ1-4
TGCGCCAGCAGTGACTATAAGGAAGGGACTTACGAGCAGTACTTC | CASSDYKEGTYEQYF | . | TRBV10-2 | . | TRBJ2-7
TGCGCCAGCAGCCCGGGGGCCCTAGCGGGGGCCTACGAGCAGTACTTC | CASSPGALAGAYEQYF | TRBD2 | TRBV5-1 | once | TRBJ2-7
TGTGCCAGCAGCTTAGAGCGGGAGGGCCTGAACAATGAGCAGTTCTTC | CASSLEREGLNNEQFF | TRBD2 | TRBV7-2 | . | TRBJ2-1
TGCGCCAGCAGCCCAAGACTGTCTAGCACCGGGGAGCTGTTTTTT | CASSPRLSSTGELFF | . | TRBV4-3 | . | TRBJ2-2
TGTGCCAGCAGCTTATTAGGGGGATCCACCTACGAGCAGTACTTC | CASSLLGGSTYEQYF | . | TRBV7-9 | . | TRBJ2-7
TGTGCCAGCAGCAGAAAGGGACAGGGGAGAACCGGGGAGCTGTTTTTT | CASSRKGQGRTGELFF | TRBD1 | TRBV4-2 | . | TRBJ2-2
TGTGCCAGCAGCTCCCCTCGGAAGCGAACGAACACCGGGGAGCTGTTTTTT | CASSSPRKRTNTGELFF | . | TRBV9 | . | TRBJ2-2
TGTGCCAGCAGCTTAGGCCAGAGGGCTAGCACAGATACGCAGTATTTT | CASSLGQRASTDTQYF | . | TRBV7-9 | . | TRBJ2-3
TGTGCCAGCAGTTTACCCCGTTTTGGGACAGGGGGGGACACAGATACGCAGTATTTT | CASSLPRFGTGGDTDTQYF | TRBD1 | TRBV28 | . | TRBJ2-3
TGCGCCAGCAGCCAAGATAAGGGAAACTATGGCTACACCTTC | CASSQDKGNYGYTF | . | TRBV4-3 | . | TRBJ1-2
TGTGCCAGCAGTCCCCGGGGATCCTACAATGAGCAGTTCTTC | CASSPRGSYNEQFF | . | TRBV2 | . | TRBJ2-1
TGTGCCAGCAGCTCTCCCGGGACAAATAGGTTAAGGAGCTCCTACGAGCAGTACTTC | CASSSPGTNRLRSSYEQYF | . | TRBV7-2 | . | TRBJ2-7
TGTGCCAGCACCGCATCCCAGGGGGCATACTATGGCTACACCTTC | CASTASQGAYYGYTF | TRBD1 | TRBV9 | . | TRBJ1-2
TGTGCCAGCAGTTCTACTAGCGGGAGTTCCTACGAGCAGTACTTC | CASSSTSGSSYEQYF | TRBD2 | TRBV6-2/TRBV6-3 | . | TRBJ2-7
TGTGCCAGCAGTTTAGGTCCGACAGCCATTCAAACACCCCTCCACTTT | CASSLGPTAIQTPLHF | . | TRBV27 | . | TRBJ1-6
TGTGCCAGCAGCCAAGAGTCGGGGGGCGGACAGGGGCTAGATACGCAGTATTTT | CASSQESGGGQGLDTQYF | TRBD1 | TRBV3-1/TRBV3-2 | . | TRBJ2-3
TGTGCCACCACCCCTTTGGGGGGGGTCTACGAGCAGTACTTC | CATTPLGGVYEQYF | TRBD2 | TRBV6-2/TRBV6-3 | . | TRBJ2-7
TGCGCCAGCAGCTTGGTCGGTACAGGGGGGGAGACCCAGTACTTC | CASSLVGTGGETQYF | TRBD1 | TRBV5-1 | . | TRBJ2-5
TGTGCCAGCAGTTACTCCACAGGGGAAGTTGGCAATGAGCAGTTCTTC | CASSYSTGEVGNEQFF | TRBD1 | TRBV6-5 | . | TRBJ2-1
TGTGCCTGGAGTGTACGGTCGGGCGGACAGGGGGCCCAGACTGAAAAACTGTTTTTT | CAWSVRSGGQGAQTEKLFF | TRBD1 | TRBV30 | . | TRBJ1-4
TGTGCCAGCAGCTTGGGGGGACAGGTTGGCACCCCCTACAATGAGCAGTTCTTC | CASSLGGQVGTPYNEQFF | TRBD1 | TRBV7-2 | . | TRBJ2-1
TGTGCCACCGGGACAGCTGGAAACACCATATATTTT | CATGTAGNTIYF | TRBD1 | TRBV19 | . | TRBJ1-3
TGTGCCAGCAGCGGAGGGGGACTAGATAACTACGAGCAGTACTTC | CASSGGGLDNYEQYF | TRBD2 | TRBV9 | . | TRBJ2-7
TGTGCCAGCAGCCTCGGAATGGGGGGCTACGAGCAGTACTTC | CASSLGMGGYEQYF | . | TRBV7-8 | . | TRBJ2-7
TGTGCCAGCAGTTTAAGGGGGTTCTACACTGAAGCTTTCTTT | CASSLRGFYTEAFF | . | TRBV28 | . | TRBJ1-1
TGTGCCAGCAGCACCCTCTCCGGGACGGTTAATGAAAAACTGTTTTTT | CASSTLSGTVNEKLFF | . | TRBV21-1 | . | TRBJ1-4
TGTGCCAGTAGTATCGCGGCCCGAGGGCAAGAGACCCAGTACTTC | CASSIAARGQETQYF | . | TRBV19 | . | TRBJ2-5
TGTGCCAGCAGTGAAGCCGGGACAGGCTACAATGAGCAGTTCTTC | CASSEAGTGYNEQFF | TRBD1 | TRBV6-1 | . | TRBJ2-1
TGTGCCACAGCCGGGGGGTTGACTTACAATGAGCAGTTCTTC | CATAGGLTYNEQFF | TRBD2 | TRBV24-1 | . | TRBJ2-1
TGTGCCAGCAGACCGAGGACAGGCCAAACTGAAGCTTTCTTT | CASRPRTGQTEAFF | TRBD1 | TRBV3-1/TRBV3-2 | . | TRBJ1-1
TGTGCCAGCAGCCAATTGGGAGCGGCACCCCTCCAAGAGACCCAGTACTTC | CASSQLGAAPLQETQYF | . | TRBV4-2 | . | TRBJ2-5
TGTGCCAGCAGCTCCGGAGGGACTAGCTCCTACAATGAGCAGTTCTTC | CASSSGGTSSYNEQFF | TRBD2 | TRBV7-6 | . | TRBJ2-1
TGTGCCAGCAGTACTACTTCAGATACGCAGTATTTT | CASSTTSDTQYF | . | TRBV7-2 | once | TRBJ2-3
TGTGCCAGCAGCCAATTGGCCGGGACAACTAACTATGGCTACACCTTC | CASSQLAGTTNYGYTF | . | TRBV3-1/TRBV3-2 | . | TRBJ1-2
TGTGCCAGCAGCCAACGGGCTGACACTGAAGCTTTCTTT | CASSQRADTEAFF | . | TRBV3-1/TRBV3-2 | . | TRBJ1-1
TGTGCCAGCAGCTGGGACAGAGATAGCAATCAGCCCCAGCATTTT | CASSWDRDSNQPQHF | TRBD1 | TRBV5-8 | . | TRBJ1-5
TGCAGCGTGGGACAATTGAACACCGGGGAGCTGTTTTTT | CSVGQLNTGELFF | . | TRBV29-1 | . | TRBJ2-2
TGTGCCAGCAGCACAGACGGTGGGGAGACCCAGTACTTC | CASSTDGGETQYF | . | TRBV9 | . | TRBJ2-5
TGTGCCAGCAGCCAAGACCCTAGCGGGGGGGACAATGAGCAGTTCTTC | CASSQDPSGGDNEQFF | TRBD2 | TRBV4-2 | . | TRBJ2-1
TGTGCCAGCAGCCCAGAGGGGGGCATGAACACTGAAGCTTTCTTT | CASSPEGGMNTEAFF | . | TRBV9 | once | TRBJ1-1
TGTGCCAGCAGTTACTCAACTAGCGGGAACTACGAGCAGTACTTC | CASSYSTSGNYEQYF | TRBD2 | TRBV6-5 | once | TRBJ2-7
TGTGCCAGCAGTTTATCTCCGGACGGTCGGCAGCCCCAGCATTTT | CASSLSPDGRQPQHF | . | TRBV27 | . | TRBJ1-5
TGTGCCAGCAGCTTAAGCAAGGGCCCCGGGGCCAACGTCCTGACTTTC | CASSLSKGPGANVLTF | . | TRBV7-3 | . | TRBJ2-6
TGTGCCAGCAGTTACGTCGGCAGCGTGAACACTGAAGCTTTCTTT | CASSYVGSVNTEAFF | . | TRBV6-5 | . | TRBJ1-1
TGTGCCAGTAGTATAGGGGGGCTAGCGCGCAGCTCCTACAATGAGCAGTTCTTC | CASSIGGLARSSYNEQFF | . | TRBV19 | . | TRBJ2-1
TGTGCCTGGAGTGTGGTGAACACTGAAGCTTTCTTT | CAWSVVNTEAFF | . | TRBV30 | . | TRBJ1-1
TGTGCCAGCAGCTTGGGATCTGGGGCCAACGTCCTGACTTTC | CASSLGSGANVLTF | . | TRBV5-8 | . | TRBJ2-6